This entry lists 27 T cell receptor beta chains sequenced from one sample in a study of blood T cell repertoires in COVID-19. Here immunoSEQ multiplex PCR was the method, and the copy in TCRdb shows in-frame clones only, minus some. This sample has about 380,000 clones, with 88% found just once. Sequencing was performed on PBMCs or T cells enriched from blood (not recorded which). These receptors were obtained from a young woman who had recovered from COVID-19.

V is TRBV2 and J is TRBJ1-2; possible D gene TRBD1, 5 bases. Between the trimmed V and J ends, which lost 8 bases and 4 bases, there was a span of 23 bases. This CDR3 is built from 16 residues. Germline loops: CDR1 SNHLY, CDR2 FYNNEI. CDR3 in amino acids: CASAPGGNLYAYGYTF. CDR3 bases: TGTGCCAGCGCCCCGGGGGGGAACCTCTATGCCTATGGCTACACCTTC.

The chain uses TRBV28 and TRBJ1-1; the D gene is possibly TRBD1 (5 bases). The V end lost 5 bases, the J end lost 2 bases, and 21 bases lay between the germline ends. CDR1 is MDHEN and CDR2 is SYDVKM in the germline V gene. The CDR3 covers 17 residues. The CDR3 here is CASSRITRGGKNTEAFF. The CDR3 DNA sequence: TGTGCCAGCAGTCGAATTACAAGGGGAGGTAAAAACACTGAAGCTTTCTTT.

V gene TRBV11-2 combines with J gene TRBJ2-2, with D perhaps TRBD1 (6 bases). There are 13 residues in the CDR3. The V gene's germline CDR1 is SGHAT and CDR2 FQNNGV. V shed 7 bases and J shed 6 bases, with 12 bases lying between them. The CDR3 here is CASTLQGPGELFF. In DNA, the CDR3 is TGTGCCAGCACCCTCCAGGGGCCCGGGGAGCTGTTTTTT.

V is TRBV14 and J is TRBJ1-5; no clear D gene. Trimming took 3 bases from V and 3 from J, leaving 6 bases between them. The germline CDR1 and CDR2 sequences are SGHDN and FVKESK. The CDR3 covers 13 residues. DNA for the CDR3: TGTGCCAGCAGCCAGAGTAACAATCAGCCCCAGCATTTT. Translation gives CASSQSNNQPQHF.

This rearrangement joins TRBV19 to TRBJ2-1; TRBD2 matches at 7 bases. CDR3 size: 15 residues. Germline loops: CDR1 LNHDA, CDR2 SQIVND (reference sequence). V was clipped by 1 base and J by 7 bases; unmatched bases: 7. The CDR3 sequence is CASSIGTRRNNEQFF. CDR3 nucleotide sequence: TGTGCCAGTAGTATAGGGACTAGGAGGAATAATGAGCAGTTCTTC.

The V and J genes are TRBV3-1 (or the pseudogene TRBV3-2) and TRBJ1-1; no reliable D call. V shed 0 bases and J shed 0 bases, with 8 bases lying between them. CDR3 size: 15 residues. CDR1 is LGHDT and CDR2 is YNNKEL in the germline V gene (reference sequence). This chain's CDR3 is CASSQDGGLNTEAFF. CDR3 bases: TGTGCCAGCAGCCAAGACGGTGGTCTGAACACTGAAGCTTTCTTT.

DNA for the CDR3: TGTGCCAGCAGCCGAAGGGAGGGGACCTACAATGAGCAGTTCTTC. This sequence encodes CASSRREGTYNEQFF. The chain is built from TRBV2 and TRBJ2-1; the match to TRBD2 covers 7 bases. V was pared by 6 bases and J by 2 bases, with 7 bases of the junction left unmatched. CDR3 length equals 15 residues. From germline, CDR1 is SNHLY and CDR2 FYNNEI.

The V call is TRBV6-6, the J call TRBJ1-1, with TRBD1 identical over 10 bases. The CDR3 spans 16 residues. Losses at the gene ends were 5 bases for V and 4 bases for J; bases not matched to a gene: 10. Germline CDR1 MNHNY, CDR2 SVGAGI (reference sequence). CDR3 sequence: CASSVDRGHRSTEAFF. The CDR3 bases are TGTGCCAGCAGTGTTGACAGGGGGCATAGGAGCACTGAAGCTTTCTTT.

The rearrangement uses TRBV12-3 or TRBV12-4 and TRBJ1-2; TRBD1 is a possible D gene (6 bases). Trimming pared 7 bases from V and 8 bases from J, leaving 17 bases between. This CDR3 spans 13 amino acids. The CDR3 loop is CASKRRGGRGYTF. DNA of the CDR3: TGTGCCAGCAAACGAAGGGGGGGCCGGGGCTACACCTTC.

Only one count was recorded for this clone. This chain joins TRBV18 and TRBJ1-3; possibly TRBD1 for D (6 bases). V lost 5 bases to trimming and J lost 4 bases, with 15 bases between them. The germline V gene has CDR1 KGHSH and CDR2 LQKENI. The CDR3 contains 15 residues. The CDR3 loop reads CASSFTGTTGNTIYF. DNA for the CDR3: TGTGCCAGCTCATTCACAGGGACAACGGGAAACACCATATATTTT.

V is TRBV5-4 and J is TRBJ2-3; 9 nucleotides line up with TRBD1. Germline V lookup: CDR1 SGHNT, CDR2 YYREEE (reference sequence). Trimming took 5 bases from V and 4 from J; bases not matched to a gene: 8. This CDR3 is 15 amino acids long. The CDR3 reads CASRGGTGRPDTQYF. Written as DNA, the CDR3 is TGTGCCAGCAGGGGGGGGACAGGGAGGCCAGATACGCAGTATTTT.

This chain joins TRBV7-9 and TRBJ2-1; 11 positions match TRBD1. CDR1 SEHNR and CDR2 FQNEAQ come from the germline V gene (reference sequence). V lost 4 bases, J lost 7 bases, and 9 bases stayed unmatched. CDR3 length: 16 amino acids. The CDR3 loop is CASSSLGQGAENEQFF. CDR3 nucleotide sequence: TGTGCCAGCAGCTCCCTCGGACAGGGGGCGGAAAATGAGCAGTTCTTC. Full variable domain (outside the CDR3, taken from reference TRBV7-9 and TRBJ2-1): DTGVSQNPRHKITKRGQNVTFRCDPISEHNRLYWYRQTLGQGPEFLTYFQNEAQLEKSRLLSDRFSAERPKGSFSTLEIQRTEQGDSAMYLCASSSLGQGAENEQFFGPGTRLTVL.

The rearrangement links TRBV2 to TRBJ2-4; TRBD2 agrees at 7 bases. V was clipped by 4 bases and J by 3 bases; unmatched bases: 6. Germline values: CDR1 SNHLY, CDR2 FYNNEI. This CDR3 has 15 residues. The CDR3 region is CASSAGRGGKNIQYF. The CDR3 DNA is TGTGCCAGCAGTGCAGGGAGGGGTGGCAAAAACATTCAGTACTTC.

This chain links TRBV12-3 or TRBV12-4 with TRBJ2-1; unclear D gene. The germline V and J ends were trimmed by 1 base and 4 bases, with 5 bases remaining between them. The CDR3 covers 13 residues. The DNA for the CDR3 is TGTGCCAGCAGTTTAGGCGTTTACAATGAGCAGTTCTTC. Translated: CASSLGVYNEQFF.

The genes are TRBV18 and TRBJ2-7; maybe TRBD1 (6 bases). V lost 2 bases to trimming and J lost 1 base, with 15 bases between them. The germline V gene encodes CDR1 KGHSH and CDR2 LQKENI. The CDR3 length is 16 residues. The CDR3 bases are TGTGCCAGCTCACCATTGAGGACAGCCCCATCCTACGAGCAGTACTTC. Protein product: CASSPLRTAPSYEQYF.

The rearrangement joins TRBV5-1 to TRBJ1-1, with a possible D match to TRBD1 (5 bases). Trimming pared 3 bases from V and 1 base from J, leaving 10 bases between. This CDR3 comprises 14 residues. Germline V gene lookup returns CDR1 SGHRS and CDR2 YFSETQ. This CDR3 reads CASSSQGGNTEAFF. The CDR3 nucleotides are TGCGCCAGCAGCTCGCAGGGTGGGAACACTGAAGCTTTCTTT.

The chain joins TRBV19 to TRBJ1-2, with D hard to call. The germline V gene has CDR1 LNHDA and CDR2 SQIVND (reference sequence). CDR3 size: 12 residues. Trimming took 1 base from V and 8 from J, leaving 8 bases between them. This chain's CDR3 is CASSIVAGGYTF. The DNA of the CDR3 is TGTGCCAGTAGTATAGTTGCGGGAGGCTACACCTTC.

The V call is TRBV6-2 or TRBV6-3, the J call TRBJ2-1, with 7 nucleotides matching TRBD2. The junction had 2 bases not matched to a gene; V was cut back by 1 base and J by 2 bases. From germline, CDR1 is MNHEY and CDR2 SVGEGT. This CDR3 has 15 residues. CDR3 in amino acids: CASSYWGGAYNEQFF. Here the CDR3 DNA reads TGTGCCAGCAGTTACTGGGGGGGGGCCTACAATGAGCAGTTCTTC.

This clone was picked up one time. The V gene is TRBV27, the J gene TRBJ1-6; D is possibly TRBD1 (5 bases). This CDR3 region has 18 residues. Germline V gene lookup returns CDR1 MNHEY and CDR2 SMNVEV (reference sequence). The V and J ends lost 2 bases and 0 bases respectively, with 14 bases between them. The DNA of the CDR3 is TGTGCCAGCAGTTTAAAAGCAGGGTCGAGCTCCTATAATTCACCCCTCCACTTT. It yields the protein CASSLKAGSSSYNSPLHF.

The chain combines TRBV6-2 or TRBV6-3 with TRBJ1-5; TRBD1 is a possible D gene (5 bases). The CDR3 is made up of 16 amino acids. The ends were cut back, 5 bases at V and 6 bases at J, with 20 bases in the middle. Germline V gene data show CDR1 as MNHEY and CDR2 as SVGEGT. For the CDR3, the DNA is TGTGCCAGCAGTAGACCAGGGCCTCTAACACGTCAGCCCCAGCATTTT. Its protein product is CASSRPGPLTRQPQHF.

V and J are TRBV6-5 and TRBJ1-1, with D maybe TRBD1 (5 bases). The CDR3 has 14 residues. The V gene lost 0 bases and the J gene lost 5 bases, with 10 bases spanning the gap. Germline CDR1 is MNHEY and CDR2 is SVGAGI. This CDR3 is CASSYSTPGTEAFF. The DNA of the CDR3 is TGTGCCAGCAGTTACTCGACGCCAGGGACTGAAGCTTTCTTT.

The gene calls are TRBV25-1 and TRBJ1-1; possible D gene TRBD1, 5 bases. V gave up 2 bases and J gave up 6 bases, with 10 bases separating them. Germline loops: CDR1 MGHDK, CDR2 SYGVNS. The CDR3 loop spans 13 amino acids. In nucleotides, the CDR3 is TGTGCCAGCAGTGAACAGGGTGGGTCTGAAGCTTTCTTT. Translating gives CASSEQGGSEAFF.

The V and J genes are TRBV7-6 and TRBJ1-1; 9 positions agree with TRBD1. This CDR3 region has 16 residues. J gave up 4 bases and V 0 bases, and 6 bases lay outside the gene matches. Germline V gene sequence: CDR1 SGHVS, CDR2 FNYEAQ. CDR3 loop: CASSLARTGAFTEAFF. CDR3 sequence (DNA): TGTGCCAGCAGCTTAGCCAGGACAGGGGCATTCACTGAAGCTTTCTTT.

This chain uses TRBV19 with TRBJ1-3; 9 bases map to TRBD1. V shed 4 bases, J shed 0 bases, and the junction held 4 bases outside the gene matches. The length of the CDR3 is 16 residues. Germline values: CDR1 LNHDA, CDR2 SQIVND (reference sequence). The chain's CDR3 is CASSNSDRGSGNTIYF. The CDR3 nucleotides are TGTGCCAGTAGTAACTCGGACAGGGGCTCTGGAAACACCATATATTTT.

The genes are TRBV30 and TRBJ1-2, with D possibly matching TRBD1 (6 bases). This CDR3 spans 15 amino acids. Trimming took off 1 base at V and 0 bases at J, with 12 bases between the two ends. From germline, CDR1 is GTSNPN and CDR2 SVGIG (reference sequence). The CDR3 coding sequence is TGTGCCTGGAGTGAGCAGGGGATAACTAACTATGGCTACACCTTC. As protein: CAWSEQGITNYGYTF.

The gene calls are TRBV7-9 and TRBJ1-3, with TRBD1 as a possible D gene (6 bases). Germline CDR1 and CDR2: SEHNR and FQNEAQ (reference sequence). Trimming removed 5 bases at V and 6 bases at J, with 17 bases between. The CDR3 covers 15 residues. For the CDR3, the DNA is TGTGCCAGCAGCCCCTTATCAGGGGTGGCAAACACCATATATTTT. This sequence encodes CASSPLSGVANTIYF.

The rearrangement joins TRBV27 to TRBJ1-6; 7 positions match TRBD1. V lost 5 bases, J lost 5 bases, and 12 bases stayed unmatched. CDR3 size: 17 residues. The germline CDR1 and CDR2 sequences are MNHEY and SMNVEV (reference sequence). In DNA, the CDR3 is TGTGCCAGCAGTCTCCGGCAGACAGGGTTAAATAATTCACCCCTCCACTTT. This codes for CASSLRQTGLNNSPLHF.